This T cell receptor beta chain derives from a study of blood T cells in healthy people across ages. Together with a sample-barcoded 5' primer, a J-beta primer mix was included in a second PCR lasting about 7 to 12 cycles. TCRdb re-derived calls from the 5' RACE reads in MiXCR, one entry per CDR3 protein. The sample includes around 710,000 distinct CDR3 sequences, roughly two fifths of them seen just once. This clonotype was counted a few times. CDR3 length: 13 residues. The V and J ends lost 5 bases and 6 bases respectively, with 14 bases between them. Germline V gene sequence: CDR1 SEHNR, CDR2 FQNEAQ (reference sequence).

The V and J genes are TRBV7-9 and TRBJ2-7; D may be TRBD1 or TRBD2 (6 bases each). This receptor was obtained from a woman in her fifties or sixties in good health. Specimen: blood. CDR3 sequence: CASSPQEGGEQYF. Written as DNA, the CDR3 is TGTGCCAGCAGCCCCCAGGAGGGGGGCGAGCAGTACTTC.